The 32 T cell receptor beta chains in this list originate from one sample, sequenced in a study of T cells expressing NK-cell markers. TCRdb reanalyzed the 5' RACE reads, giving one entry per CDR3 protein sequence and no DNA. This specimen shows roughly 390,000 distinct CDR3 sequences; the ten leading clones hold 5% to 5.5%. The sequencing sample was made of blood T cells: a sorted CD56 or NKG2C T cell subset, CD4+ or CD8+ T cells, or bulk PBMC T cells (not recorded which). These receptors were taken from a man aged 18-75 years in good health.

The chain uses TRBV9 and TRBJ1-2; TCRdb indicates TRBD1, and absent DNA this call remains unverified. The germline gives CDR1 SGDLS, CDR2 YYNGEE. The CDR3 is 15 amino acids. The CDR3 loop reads CASSVGQGRMNGYTF.

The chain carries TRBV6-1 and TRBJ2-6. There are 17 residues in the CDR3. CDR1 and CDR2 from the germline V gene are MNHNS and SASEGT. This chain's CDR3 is CASSEDRVLSGANVLTF.

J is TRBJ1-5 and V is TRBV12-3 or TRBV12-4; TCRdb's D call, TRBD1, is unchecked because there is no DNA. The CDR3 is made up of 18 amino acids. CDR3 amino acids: CASSLRTLGENSNQPQHF.

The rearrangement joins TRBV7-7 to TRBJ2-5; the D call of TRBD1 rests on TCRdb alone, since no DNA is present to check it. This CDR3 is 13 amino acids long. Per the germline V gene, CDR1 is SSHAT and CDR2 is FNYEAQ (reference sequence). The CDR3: CASSQDTQETQYF.

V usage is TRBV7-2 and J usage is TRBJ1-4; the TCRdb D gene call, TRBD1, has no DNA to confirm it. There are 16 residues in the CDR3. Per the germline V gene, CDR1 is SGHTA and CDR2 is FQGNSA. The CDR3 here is CASSLGGVATNEKLFF.

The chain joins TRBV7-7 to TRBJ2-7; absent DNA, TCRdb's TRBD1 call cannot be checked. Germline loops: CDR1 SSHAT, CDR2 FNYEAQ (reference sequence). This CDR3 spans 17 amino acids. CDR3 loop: CASSYPGTGHYSYEQYF.

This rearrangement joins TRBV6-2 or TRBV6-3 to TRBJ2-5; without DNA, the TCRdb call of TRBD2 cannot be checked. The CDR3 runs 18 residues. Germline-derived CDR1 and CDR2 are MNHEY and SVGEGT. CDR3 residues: CASSQPGLAGGALETQYF.

The CDR3 reads CASNAGGLTDTQYF. This chain connects TRBV7-3 to TRBJ2-3; TCRdb reports TRBD1, a call that lacks DNA to check it against. Germline CDR1 is SGHTA and CDR2 is FQGTGA. The CDR3 extends over 14 amino acids.

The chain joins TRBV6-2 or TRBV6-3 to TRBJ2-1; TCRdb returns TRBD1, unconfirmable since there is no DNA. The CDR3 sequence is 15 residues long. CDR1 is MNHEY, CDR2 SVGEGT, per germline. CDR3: CASSLDRGRLNEQFF.

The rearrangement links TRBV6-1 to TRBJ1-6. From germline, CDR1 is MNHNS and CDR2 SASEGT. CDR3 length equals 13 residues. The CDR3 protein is CASSKGTGSPLHF.

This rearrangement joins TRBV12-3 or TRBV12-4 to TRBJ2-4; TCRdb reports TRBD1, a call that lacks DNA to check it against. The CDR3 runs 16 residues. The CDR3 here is CASSLGGGSDVNIQYF.

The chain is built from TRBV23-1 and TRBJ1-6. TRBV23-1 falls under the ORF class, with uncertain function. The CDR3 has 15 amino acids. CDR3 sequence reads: CASSHPTVGSSPLHF.

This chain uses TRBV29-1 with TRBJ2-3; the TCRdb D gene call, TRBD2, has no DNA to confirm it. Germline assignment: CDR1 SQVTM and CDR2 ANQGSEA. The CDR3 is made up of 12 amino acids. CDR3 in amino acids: CRWRQGTDTQYF.

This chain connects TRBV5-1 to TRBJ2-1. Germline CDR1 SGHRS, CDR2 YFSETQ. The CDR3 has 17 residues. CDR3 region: CASSLDISFPSYNEQFF.

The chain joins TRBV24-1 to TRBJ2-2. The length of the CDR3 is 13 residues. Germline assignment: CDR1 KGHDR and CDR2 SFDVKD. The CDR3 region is CATRRAATGELFF.

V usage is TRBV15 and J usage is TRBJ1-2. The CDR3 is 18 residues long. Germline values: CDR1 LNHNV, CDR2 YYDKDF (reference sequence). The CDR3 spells CATSSEADRGPPTYGYTF.

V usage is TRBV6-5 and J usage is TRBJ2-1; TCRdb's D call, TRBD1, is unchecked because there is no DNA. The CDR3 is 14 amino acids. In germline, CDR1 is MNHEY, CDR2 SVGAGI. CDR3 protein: CASSYGTGGSEQFF.

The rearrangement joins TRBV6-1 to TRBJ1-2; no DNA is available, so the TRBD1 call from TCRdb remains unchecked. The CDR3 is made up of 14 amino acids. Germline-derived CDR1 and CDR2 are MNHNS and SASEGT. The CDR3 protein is CASSQGLGMAGYTF.

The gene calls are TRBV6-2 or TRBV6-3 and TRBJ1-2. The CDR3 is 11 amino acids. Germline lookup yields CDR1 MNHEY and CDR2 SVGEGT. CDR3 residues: CASSSAYGYTF.

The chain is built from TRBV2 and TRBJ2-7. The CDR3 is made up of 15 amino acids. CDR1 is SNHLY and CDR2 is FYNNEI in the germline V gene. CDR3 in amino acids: CASSLGRFSSYEQYF. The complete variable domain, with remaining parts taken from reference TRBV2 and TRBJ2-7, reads EPEVTQTPSHQVTQMGQEVILRCVPISNHLYFYWYRQILGQKVEFLVSFYNNEISEKSEIFDDQFSVERPDGSNFTLKIRSTKLEDSAMYFCASSLGRFSSYEQYFGPGTRLTVT.

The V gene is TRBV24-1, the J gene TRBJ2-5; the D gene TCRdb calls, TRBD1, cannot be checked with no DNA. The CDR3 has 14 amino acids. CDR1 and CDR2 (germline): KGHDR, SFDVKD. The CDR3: CATSDQGQQETQYF.

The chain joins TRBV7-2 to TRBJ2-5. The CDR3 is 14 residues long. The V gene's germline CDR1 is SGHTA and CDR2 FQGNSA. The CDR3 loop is CASSLHLDGETQYF. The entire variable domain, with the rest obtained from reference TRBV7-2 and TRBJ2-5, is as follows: GAGVSQSPSNKVTEKGKDVELRCDPISGHTALYWYRQSLGQGLEFLIYFQGNSAPDKSGLPSDRFSAERTGGSVSTLTIQRTQQEDSAVYLCASSLHLDGETQYFGPGTRLLVL.

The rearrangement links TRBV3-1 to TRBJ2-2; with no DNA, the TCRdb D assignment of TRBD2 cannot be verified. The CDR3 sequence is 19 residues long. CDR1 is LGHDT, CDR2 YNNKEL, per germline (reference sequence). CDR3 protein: CASSLRLAGAPANTGELFF.

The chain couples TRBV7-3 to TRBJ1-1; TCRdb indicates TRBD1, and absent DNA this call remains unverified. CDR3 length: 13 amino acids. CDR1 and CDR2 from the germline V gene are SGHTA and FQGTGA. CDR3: CASSSGGYTEAFF. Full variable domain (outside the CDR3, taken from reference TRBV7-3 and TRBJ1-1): GAGVSQTPSNKVTEKGKYVELRCDPISGHTALYWYRQSLGQGPEFLIYFQGTGAADDSGLPNDRFFAVRPEGSVSTLKIQRTERGDSAVYLCASSSGGYTEAFFGQGTRLTVV.

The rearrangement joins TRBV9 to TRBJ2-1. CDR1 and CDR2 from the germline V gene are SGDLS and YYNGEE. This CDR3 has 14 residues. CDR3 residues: CASSAAGYNNEQFF.

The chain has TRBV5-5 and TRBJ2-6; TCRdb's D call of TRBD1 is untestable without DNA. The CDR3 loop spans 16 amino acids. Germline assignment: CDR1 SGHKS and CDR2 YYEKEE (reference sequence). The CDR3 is CASSFSGESGANVLTF. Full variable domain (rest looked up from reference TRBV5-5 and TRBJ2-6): DAGVTQSPTHLIKTRGQQVTLRCSPISGHKSVSWYQQVLGQGPQFIFQYYEKEERGRGNFPDRFSARQFPNYSSELNVNALLLGDSALYLCASSFSGESGANVLTFGAGSRLTVL.

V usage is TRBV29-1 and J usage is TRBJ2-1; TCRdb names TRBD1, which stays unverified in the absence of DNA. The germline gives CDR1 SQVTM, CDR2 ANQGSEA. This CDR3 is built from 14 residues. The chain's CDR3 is CSVMIRGGSHEQFF.

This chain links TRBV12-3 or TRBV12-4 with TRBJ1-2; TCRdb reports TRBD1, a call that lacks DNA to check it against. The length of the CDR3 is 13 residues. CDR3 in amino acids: CASRRQGLSGYTF.

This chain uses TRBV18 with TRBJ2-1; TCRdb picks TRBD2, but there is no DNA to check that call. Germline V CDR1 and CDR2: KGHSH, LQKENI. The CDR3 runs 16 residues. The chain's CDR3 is CASSPLSGGARNEQFF.

CDR3 residues: CASSSRTGAETQYF. The J gene is TRBJ2-5, the V gene TRBV5-1; TCRdb names TRBD1, which stays unverified in the absence of DNA. CDR1 is SGHRS, CDR2 YFSETQ, per germline. The CDR3 has 14 amino acids.

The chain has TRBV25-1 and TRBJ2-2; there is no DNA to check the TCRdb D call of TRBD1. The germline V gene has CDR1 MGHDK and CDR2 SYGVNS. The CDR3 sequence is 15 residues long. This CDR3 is CASSDSRGQRGELFF.

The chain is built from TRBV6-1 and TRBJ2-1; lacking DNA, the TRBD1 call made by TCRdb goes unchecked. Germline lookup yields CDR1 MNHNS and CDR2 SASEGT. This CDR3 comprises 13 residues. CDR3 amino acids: CASSERIRGEQFF.